What follows are 14 T cell receptor beta chains derived from one specimen sequenced in a study of blood T cells in healthy people across ages. Through a sample-barcoded 5' primer and a J-beta primer mix, a second PCR was run for roughly 6 to 12 cycles. TCRdb analysed the 5' RACE reads with MiXCR anew, one entry per CDR3 protein. In the table there are 550,000 to 700,000 distinct CDR3 sequences, 25% to 30% of which are singletons. Sequencing was done on a sample of blood. The receptors originated from a woman in her 70s in good health.

A few counts support this clonotype. The chain uses TRBV12-3 or TRBV12-4 and TRBJ2-1, with 11 bases aligning to TRBD1. V dropped 4 bases and J dropped 8; count of bases not matched to a gene: 7. The length of the CDR3 is 15 residues. CDR3 sequence (DNA): TGTGCCAGCAGTTGGGGGACAGGGGGGGAGGATGAGCAGTTCTTC. Translation gives CASSWGTGGEDEQFF.

Of note for this clonotype: A much more abundant neighbour one base away suggests this may be a read error. The V call is TRBV7-6, the J call TRBJ1-4; the D gene is possibly TRBD1 (6 bases). Per germline, CDR1 SGHVS and CDR2 FNYEAQ. CDR3 length: 14 residues. CDR3 in amino acids: CAGSSQGGDEKLFF. CDR3 sequence (DNA): TGTGCCGGCAGCTCACAGGGTGGGGATGAAAAACTGTTTTTT.

This rearrangement joins TRBV6-2 or TRBV6-3 to TRBJ1-4; D may be TRBD1 (5 bases). This CDR3 has 15 amino acids. V was clipped by 6 bases and J by 7 bases, with 18 bases between them. Germline assignment: CDR1 MNHEY and CDR2 SVGEGT. This chain's CDR3 is CASSPFRVGGEKLFF. DNA of the CDR3: TGTGCCAGCAGCCCCTTCAGGGTCGGAGGTGAAAAACTGTTTTTT.

The rearrangement links TRBV10-3 to TRBJ2-5, with D possibly matching TRBD1 (5 bases). CDR1 is ENHRY, CDR2 SYGVKD, per germline. V was cut by 0 bases and J by 1 base, with 6 bases left in between. The CDR3 totals 14 residues. CDR3 DNA: TGTGCCATCAGTGAGTCAGGGGCCCAAGAGACCCAGTACTTC. It specifies CAISESGAQETQYF.

This clonotype was detected ten times or more. The V and J genes are TRBV29-1 and TRBJ2-5, with D unresolved. CDR1 is SQVTM, CDR2 ANQGSEA, per germline. The germline V and J ends were trimmed by 4 bases and 2 bases, with 11 bases remaining between them. There are 13 residues in the CDR3. The CDR3 coding sequence is TGCAGCGTTGGCCCCTCAGTTCAAGAGACCCAGTACTTC. Protein: CSVGPSVQETQYF.

Concerning this clonotype itself: Germline and junction disagree at one end, which may indicate a read error. The chain has TRBV5-1 and TRBJ1-1, with D tentatively TRBD1 (6 bases). From germline, CDR1 is SGHRS and CDR2 YFSETQ. The CDR3 is 13 amino acids. CDR3 nucleotides: TGCACCAGCAGCTTGGACAGGAACACTGAAGCTTTCTTT. Protein product: CTSSLDRNTEAFF.

This clonotype was counted at least ten times. J is TRBJ2-5 and V is TRBV7-2, with D possibly matching TRBD1 (7 bases). CDR1 is SGHTA, CDR2 FQGNSA, per germline. This CDR3 has 15 residues. Trimming pared 1 base from V and 5 bases from J, leaving 14 bases between. In nucleotides, the CDR3 is TGTGCCAGCAGCTTAGTACGCGCAGGGGGGGAGACCCAGTACTTC. Translation: CASSLVRAGGETQYF.

This clonotype has only a few counts. V gene TRBV5-1 combines with J gene TRBJ1-2; no reliable D call. CDR1 is SGHRS, CDR2 YFSETQ, per germline. The CDR3 consists of 15 residues. Trimming removed 0 bases at V and 0 bases at J, with 9 bases between. CDR3 sequence: CASSLVGSSNYGYTF. In DNA form, the CDR3 reads TGCGCCAGCAGCTTGGTGGGGAGCTCTAACTATGGCTACACCTTC.

Only a few counts were recorded for this clonotype. The rearrangement uses TRBV9 and TRBJ1-4; 8 nucleotides align to TRBD1. Trimming removed 4 bases from V and 7 bases from J; junction bases left unmatched: 6. CDR3 length: 14 residues. Germline CDR1 is SGDLS and CDR2 is YYNGEE. This chain's CDR3 is CASSFGQGGEKLFF. The CDR3 bases are TGTGCCAGCAGCTTTGGACAGGGAGGTGAAAAACTGTTTTTT.

This clonotype was counted only a few times. The DNA for the CDR3 is TGCAGTGCTAGAGACCTCCCGAGAGATGGCTACACCTTC. Its translation is CSARDLPRDGYTF. The gene calls are TRBV20-1 and TRBJ1-2; no clear D gene. Trimming shortened V by 0 bases and J by 6 bases, and 11 bases separated the two germline ends. Germline CDR1 is DFQATT and CDR2 is SNEGSKA (reference sequence). This CDR3 region has 13 residues.

This clonotype was seen a few times. The chain recombines TRBV4-3 with TRBJ2-3, with 8 bases identical to TRBD2. V shed 0 bases and J 2 bases; nucleotides not matched to a gene: 7. The CDR3 runs 17 residues. Germline values: CDR1 LGHNA, CDR2 YSLEER. CDR3 sequence: CASSQETVAGTTDTQYF. DNA of the CDR3: TGCGCCAGCAGCCAAGAAACGGTAGCGGGGACCACAGATACGCAGTATTTT.

The rearrangement uses TRBV20-1 and TRBJ2-5; 10 nucleotides line up with TRBD2. Germline CDR1 is DFQATT and CDR2 is SNEGSKA (reference sequence). V dropped 6 bases and J dropped 5; count of bases not matched to a gene: 12. CDR3 length: 15 amino acids. CDR3 in amino acids: CSATKGSGGSETQYF. The CDR3 region has the DNA TGCAGTGCCACAAAGGGTAGCGGGGGGTCTGAGACCCAGTACTTC.

J is TRBJ1-6 and V is TRBV3-1, with D hard to call. Germline CDR1 and CDR2: LGHDT and YNNKEL (reference sequence). This CDR3 has 14 residues. V lost 4 bases, J lost 10 bases, and 14 bases lay in between. CDR3 nucleotide sequence: TGTGCCAGCAGCCGGCCCGACCGGGAGTCACCCCTCCACTTT. This gives the protein CASSRPDRESPLHF.

This chain uses TRBV20-1 with TRBJ1-2; 7 nucleotides line up with TRBD1. The CDR3 spans 17 residues. CDR1 and CDR2 from the germline V gene are DFQATT and SNEGSKA (reference sequence). The V segment lost 5 bases and the J segment 5 bases; nucleotides outside the gene matches: 20. CDR3 sequence: CSAGSEGARGSVYGYTF. CDR3 in DNA: TGCAGTGCTGGTTCGGAGGGGGCGAGAGGGTCTGTGTATGGCTACACCTTC.